The 30 T cell receptor beta chains below were found in one sample sequenced in a study of PD-L1 blockade in urothelial cancer. Time point of the sample: peripheral blood 6 weeks after treatment start. Profiled with immunoSEQ multiplex PCR; TCRdb holds only in-frame clones, not every one. The table shows around 80,000 clones, with more than 85% occurring only once. Sequenced material: PBMCs, taken around atezolizumab (anti-PD-L1) treatment. These TCRs come from an elderly woman with urothelial cancer.

This clone was seen a few times. This rearrangement joins TRBV7-3 to TRBJ1-5; TRBD1 matches 7 bases. The length of the CDR3 is 14 residues. CDR1 and CDR2 from the germline V gene are SGHTA and FQGTGA. The V gene end was trimmed by 5 bases and the J gene end by 6 bases; junction bases not matched to a gene: 7. Written as DNA, the CDR3 is TGTGCCAGCAGCCCGGACAGGATTCCTCAGCCCCAGCATTTT. Its translation: CASSPDRIPQPQHF.

V is TRBV6-5 and J is TRBJ2-7; weak D call: TRBD2 (6 bases). V lost 3 bases and J 2 bases, leaving 17 bases between the germline ends. Germline values: CDR1 MNHEY, CDR2 SVGAGI. The CDR3 is 16 residues long. Written as DNA, the CDR3 is TGTGCCAGCAGTTATCAATTTAGCGGAGCCACCTACGAGCAGTACTTC. Translation gives CASSYQFSGATYEQYF.

The chain is built from TRBV29-1 and TRBJ2-1; TRBD2 agrees at 9 bases. V lost 4 bases and J lost 6; bases outside the gene matches: 7. CDR3 length equals 14 residues. CDR1 SQVTM and CDR2 ANQGSEA come from the germline V gene. The DNA for the CDR3 is TGCAGCGTTGGGGTCGCGGGAGGGCCCAATGAGCAGTTCTTC. It is translated as CSVGVAGGPNEQFF.

The rearrangement uses TRBV7-9 and TRBJ1-1; D is perhaps TRBD1 (6 bases). Trimming took off 5 bases at V and 1 base at J, with 8 bases between the two ends. Germline values: CDR1 SEHNR, CDR2 FQNEAQ (reference sequence). CDR3 size: 13 residues. DNA for the CDR3: TGTGCCAGCAGCGCACAGGGGAACACTGAAGCTTTCTTT. This gives the protein CASSAQGNTEAFF.

This chain connects TRBV7-6 to TRBJ2-1, with 9 bases lining up with TRBD2. There are 16 residues in the CDR3. The germline CDR1 and CDR2 sequences are SGHVS and FNYEAQ. V dropped 5 bases and J dropped 6; count of bases not matched to a gene: 11. The CDR3 sequence is CASSAPGLAGANEQFF. The CDR3 region has the DNA TGTGCCAGCAGCGCCCCCGGGTTAGCGGGAGCCAATGAGCAGTTCTTC. The entire variable domain, with the rest obtained from reference TRBV7-6 and TRBJ2-1, is as follows: GAGVSQSPRYKVTKRGQDVALRCDPISGHVSLYWYRQALGQGPEFLTYFNYEAQQDKSGLPNDRFSAERPEGSISTLTIQRTEQRDSAMYRCASSAPGLAGANEQFFGPGTRLTVL.

The chain joins TRBV10-2 to TRBJ2-5, with no clear D. Trimming stripped 8 bases from V and 3 bases from J, with 10 bases between. The CDR3 totals 12 residues. In germline, CDR1 is WSHSY, CDR2 SAAADI. Here the CDR3 DNA reads TGCGCCAGCTCCATAACGGAAGAGACCCAGTACTTC. Protein sequence: CASSITEETQYF.

J is TRBJ1-2 and V is TRBV6-1; 7 nucleotides line up with TRBD1. CDR1 and CDR2 from the germline V gene are MNHNS and SASEGT. This CDR3 has 13 residues. V lost 6 bases and J lost 2; bases outside the gene matches: 3. Here the CDR3 reads CASRTGQNYGYTF. The CDR3 DNA reads as TGTGCCAGCAGGACGGGACAGAACTATGGCTACACCTTC.

This clone was detected only a few times. The CDR3 DNA is TGTGCCAGCAGTCGTAGGAGGAACACTGAAGCTTTCTTT. Protein sequence: CASSRRRNTEAFF. The chain links TRBV28 to TRBJ1-1; D gene uncertain. Germline V CDR1 and CDR2: MDHEN, SYDVKM. The CDR3 has 13 residues. Trimming stripped 5 bases from V and 1 base from J, with 8 bases between.

A few counts support this clone. V is TRBV27 and J is TRBJ1-5, with D possibly being TRBD1 (6 bases). V was pared by 4 bases and J by 10 bases, with 14 bases between. Germline-derived CDR1 and CDR2 are MNHEY and SMNVEV (reference sequence). The CDR3 is 13 residues long. CDR3 bases: TGTGCCAGCAGTTCTCTGACAGGCGGCCCCCAGCATTTT. Residues: CASSSLTGGPQHF.

The rearrangement joins TRBV5-1 to TRBJ2-5; 9 bases are a match to TRBD2. The CDR3 runs to 15 residues. In germline, CDR1 is SGHRS, CDR2 YFSETQ. V lost 0 bases and J lost 5; bases outside the gene matches: 5. CDR3 sequence: CASSLVAGARETQYF. CDR3 sequence (DNA): TGCGCCAGCAGCTTGGTAGCGGGAGCTAGGGAGACCCAGTACTTC.

The chain couples TRBV9 to TRBJ2-1; D is perhaps TRBD2 (6 bases). The germline V gene has CDR1 SGDLS and CDR2 YYNGEE. V gave up 0 bases and J gave up 9 bases, with 7 bases separating them. The CDR3 extends over 12 amino acids. This CDR3 reads CASSVEAGEQFF. For the CDR3, the DNA is TGTGCCAGCAGCGTAGAAGCGGGTGAGCAGTTCTTC.

The J gene is TRBJ2-4, the V gene TRBV18; D is uncertain. CDR1 is KGHSH and CDR2 is LQKENI in the germline V gene. This CDR3 comprises 14 residues. The V gene lost 5 bases and the J gene lost 0 bases, with 8 bases spanning the gap. The CDR3 DNA follows: TGTGCCAGCTCAATCACGGTAGCCAAAAACATTCAGTACTTC. Amino acids: CASSITVAKNIQYF.

This chain connects TRBV1 to TRBJ1-1; the table's D call, TRBD1, has no DNA check behind it. TRBV1 is deemed a pseudogene. The CDR3 extends over 14 amino acids. In nucleotides, the CDR3 is TGCACCAGCAGAGGGACAGGCGCCGACACTGAAGCTTTCTTT. This gives the protein CTSRGTGADTEAFF.

This sequence joins TRBV11-3 and TRBJ2-2; D not certain. The V and J ends lost 6 bases and 6 bases respectively, with 8 bases between them. Germline loops: CDR1 SGHNT, CDR2 YENEEA. The CDR3 runs 12 residues. DNA of the CDR3: TGTGCCAGCAGTAATCCCGCCGGGGAGCTGTTTTTT. This translates into CASSNPAGELFF. The full variable domain, rest sourced from reference TRBV11-3 and TRBJ2-2, is EAGVVQSPRYKIIEKKQPVAFWCNPISGHNTLYWYLQNLGQGPELLIRYENEEAVDDSQLPKDRFSAERLKGVDSTLKIQPAELGDSAVYLCASSNPAGELFFGEGSRLTVL.

In this sample, this clone turned up once. The V gene is TRBV28, the J gene TRBJ2-7; TRBD2 aligns across 9 bases. Germline CDR1 and CDR2: MDHEN and SYDVKM. Trimming removed 2 bases from V and 5 bases from J; junction bases left unmatched: 7. There are 15 residues in the CDR3. The CDR3 DNA reads TGTGCCAGCAGTTTAGAAAGGCGGGAGGGGGACGAGCAGTACTTC. This gives the protein CASSLERREGDEQYF.

The V gene is TRBV9, the J gene TRBJ2-1, with 8 nucleotides matching TRBD2. J lost 5 bases, V lost 2 bases, and 6 bases had no gene match. Germline-derived CDR1 and CDR2 are SGDLS and YYNGEE. This CDR3 has 15 residues. CDR3 DNA: TGTGCCAGCAGCGTTTGGGGACTAGGGGACAATGAGCAGTTCTTC. Its protein product is CASSVWGLGDNEQFF.

The chain recombines TRBV5-1 with TRBJ2-5, with 11 bases matching TRBD2. This CDR3 is 16 amino acids long. Germline V gene data show CDR1 as SGHRS and CDR2 as YFSETQ. With 4 bases clipped from V and 5 bases from J, the junction kept 10 bases outside the gene matches. CDR3 loop: CASSPGTSGKRETQYF. The CDR3, as DNA: TGCGCCAGCAGCCCGGGGACTAGCGGAAAGAGGGAGACCCAGTACTTC. Full variable domain (rest looked up from reference TRBV5-1 and TRBJ2-5): KAGVTQTPRYLIKTRGQQVTLSCSPISGHRSVSWYQQTPGQGLQFLFEYFSETQRNKGNFPGRFSGRQFSNSRSEMNVSTLELGDSALYLCASSPGTSGKRETQYFGPGTRLLVL.

The chain couples TRBV5-1 to TRBJ1-4; D is ambiguous. From germline, CDR1 is SGHRS and CDR2 YFSETQ. The CDR3 runs 13 residues. V was clipped by 7 bases and J by 8 bases, with 15 bases between them. CDR3 protein: CASRLEVGEKLFF. The CDR3 nucleotides read TGCGCCAGCCGTCTCGAGGTTGGAGAAAAACTGTTTTTT.

The chain joins TRBV28 to TRBJ1-1, with a possible D match to TRBD1 (6 bases). Germline V gives CDR1 MDHEN, CDR2 SYDVKM. Trimming shortened V by 10 bases and J by 6 bases, and 21 bases separated the two germline ends. This CDR3 is 14 amino acids long. CDR3 sequence: CATDGTSFGSEAFF. The CDR3 DNA reads TGTGCCACCGATGGGACATCCTTTGGTTCTGAAGCTTTCTTT.

The count of this clone is one. The chain is built from TRBV19 and TRBJ1-1; no definite D call. Trimming removed 2 bases from V and 2 bases from J, with 9 bases in between. The CDR3 covers 14 residues. Germline V CDR1 and CDR2: LNHDA, SQIVND (reference sequence). The CDR3, as DNA: TGTGCCAGTAGTATATTGGGCAGAAACACTGAAGCTTTCTTT. It translates to CASSILGRNTEAFF.

The V and J genes are TRBV15 and TRBJ2-5; a possible D gene is TRBD1 (6 bases). Germline V lookup: CDR1 LNHNV, CDR2 YYDKDF (reference sequence). The length of the CDR3 is 15 residues. V lost 2 bases, J lost 5 bases, and 15 bases lay in between. CDR3 protein: CATSRMRAQGETQYF. For the CDR3, the DNA is TGTGCCACCAGCAGAATGCGGGCCCAGGGGGAGACCCAGTACTTC.

This chain joins TRBV5-1 and TRBJ1-1; D may be TRBD1 (6 bases). Trimming shortened V by 4 bases and J by 0 bases, and 13 bases separated the two germline ends. The CDR3 consists of 15 residues. The germline CDR1 and CDR2 sequences are SGHRS and YFSETQ. The CDR3 nucleotides are TGCGCCAGCAGCCCTCTAGACAGGATGAACACTGAAGCTTTCTTT. This translates into CASSPLDRMNTEAFF.

V is TRBV2 and J is TRBJ1-1; TRBD1 is a possible D gene (5 bases). Germline assignment: CDR1 SNHLY and CDR2 FYNNEI. Trimming stripped 8 bases from V and 4 bases from J, with 14 bases between. This CDR3 has 13 residues. DNA for the CDR3: TGTGCCAGCCGGGGGACCCTAGGCACTGAAGCTTTCTTT. Amino acid sequence: CASRGTLGTEAFF. The full variable domain, with the rest looked up from reference TRBV2 and TRBJ1-1, is EPEVTQTPSHQVTQMGQEVILRCVPISNHLYFYWYRQILGQKVEFLVSFYNNEISEKSEIFDDQFSVERPDGSNFTLKIRSTKLEDSAMYFCASRGTLGTEAFFGQGTRLTVV.

This sequence joins TRBV28 and TRBJ1-5; 7 positions agree with TRBD1. Germline assignment: CDR1 MDHEN and CDR2 SYDVKM. Trimming removed 2 bases from V and 4 bases from J; junction bases left unmatched: 20. The CDR3 runs 20 residues. CDR3 DNA sequence: TGTGCCAGCAGTTTACGGGGTTTGCGTAGAGGGGGCTCTTTTAATCAGCCCCAGCATTTT. Its protein is CASSLRGLRRGGSFNQPQHF.

A few counts support this clone. CDR3 sequence: CASRRGVGELFF. CDR3 nucleotide sequence: TGTGCCAGCAGGAGAGGAGTCGGGGAGCTGTTTTTT. V and J are TRBV28 and TRBJ2-2; D call uncertain. The CDR3 runs 12 residues. Trimming stripped 6 bases from V and 7 bases from J, with 9 bases between. From germline, CDR1 is MDHEN and CDR2 SYDVKM.

The CDR3 DNA reads as TGTGCCAGTCTGAGGGGGCGCGGCGAAAAACTGTTTTTT. It encodes CASLRGRGEKLFF. This rearrangement joins TRBV19 to TRBJ1-4; 7 bases fit TRBD1. This CDR3 comprises 13 residues. Germline CDR1 and CDR2: LNHDA and SQIVND (reference sequence). The J segment lost 8 bases and the V segment lost 8 bases, leaving 8 bases of the junction unmatched.

There are a few counts of this clone. The chain employs TRBV10-1 and TRBJ2-7; 9 bases line up with TRBD2. CDR3 size: 16 residues. Germline V gene data show CDR1 as WNHNN and CDR2 as SYGVQD (reference sequence). Trimming took 0 bases from V and 8 from J; bases not matched to a gene: 11. In DNA form, the CDR3 reads TGCGCCAGCAGTGAGTCGGGGACTAGCCTGCTTGGGAAGCAGTACTTC. Translated: CASSESGTSLLGKQYF.

This clone was counted once. V gene TRBV27 combines with J gene TRBJ1-2; TRBD1 agrees at 7 bases. V trimming: 8 bases; J trimming: 3 bases; junction bases outside the gene matches: 9. This CDR3 is 14 amino acids long. The germline CDR1 and CDR2 sequences are MNHEY and SMNVEV (reference sequence). CDR3 region: CASGKGQGDYGYTF. The CDR3 nucleotides are TGTGCCAGCGGCAAAGGGCAGGGGGACTATGGCTACACCTTC.

This rearrangement joins TRBV27 to TRBJ2-7, with D unclear. The germline gives CDR1 MNHEY, CDR2 SMNVEV (reference sequence). Trimming removed 3 bases at V and 2 bases at J, with 11 bases between. This CDR3 comprises 14 residues. The CDR3 loop is CASSLAVPPYEQYF. The CDR3 DNA reads as TGTGCCAGCAGTTTGGCAGTACCCCCCTACGAGCAGTACTTC.

This rearrangement joins TRBV18 to TRBJ1-1, with D unresolved. The length of the CDR3 is 13 residues. The germline gives CDR1 KGHSH, CDR2 LQKENI. V shed 5 bases and J shed 1 base, with 8 bases lying between them. The CDR3 here is CASSKNRNTEAFF. In nucleotides, the CDR3 is TGTGCCAGCTCAAAAAACAGGAACACTGAAGCTTTCTTT. Supplemented by reference TRBV18 and TRBJ1-1, the full variable domain reads NAGVMQNPRHLVRRRGQEARLRCSPMKGHSHVYWYRQLPEEGLKFMVYLQKENIIDESGMPKERFSAEFPKEGPSILRIQQVVRGDSAAYFCASSKNRNTEAFFGQGTRLTVV.